The rows below give T cell receptor beta chains drawn from one sample of a study of T-cell reconstitution after alpha-beta-depleted transplantation in children. TCRdb reprocessed the PCR reads with MiXCR, giving one entry per CDR3 protein. This table has roughly 120,000 distinct CDR3 sequences, about 23% appearing once. The material was PBMCs, mostly from graft donor cells, obtained 180 days after TCRalphabeta/CD19-depleted stem cell transplant. These receptors came from a male patient between 2 and 15 years old who had a stem cell transplant for chronic granulomatous disease, so the T cells may come from the graft donor. The conserved cysteine and the conserved F or W are not part of the CDR3 here. Clone size is given for some rows only: seen once, a few or many times, or a class if the clone is expanded.

CDR3	V	size	J
ASTHHGDGGQGDYGANVLT	TRBV4-2	.	TRBJ2-6
ASSPKRLAGLNEQF	TRBV7-8	.	TRBJ2-1
SAREFGRQGDRNTEAF	TRBV20-1	many	TRBJ1-1
ASSPGGSVGGEQF	TRBV5-1	few	TRBJ2-1
SATQGATDEQY	TRBV29-1	many	TRBJ2-7
ASSFGPQNIQY	TRBV12-3/TRBV12-4	.	TRBJ2-4
ASSLGARRNQPQH	TRBV12-3/TRBV12-4	many	TRBJ1-5
ASSLSMLGQPQH	TRBV5-5	many	TRBJ1-5
ASSQTFSGNTIY	TRBV3-1	many	TRBJ1-3
ATQGTDEGYTGELF	TRBV5-1	.	TRBJ2-2
ASSTENGYNEQF	TRBV12-3/TRBV12-4	few	TRBJ2-1
ASSLSGRAGDTQY	TRBV5-6	.	TRBJ2-3
ASSLVRGDTGELF	TRBV5-1	.	TRBJ2-2
ASSFGLAPQETQY	TRBV7-3	.	TRBJ2-5
SARDGGVPSNEQF	TRBV20-1	many	TRBJ2-1
SARDPSGRTNEQF	TRBV20-1	.	TRBJ2-1
SISGGATDTQY	TRBV20-1	.	TRBJ2-3
TTVWDTDTQY	TRBV29-1	few	TRBJ2-3
ASSLVGQGPNEQF	TRBV5-1	many	TRBJ2-1
ASSLGGRQGYNNEQF	TRBV5-1	.	TRBJ2-1
ASSVENGNTIY	TRBV9	many	TRBJ1-3
SACLRGTSYEQY	TRBV20-1	few	TRBJ2-7
ASSYPTIRAGSSYNEQF	TRBV6-2/TRBV6-3	few	TRBJ2-1
SARRGRGAKETQY	TRBV20-1	.	TRBJ2-5
ASSMGLAPYNEQF	TRBV7-2	.	TRBJ2-1
SVGGEGGYT	TRBV29-1	many	TRBJ1-2
ASSNPGLNEQY	TRBV12-3/TRBV12-4	many	TRBJ2-7
ASSPGIAVNEQF	TRBV13	.	TRBJ2-1
SAVLAAHSGGTYNSPLH	TRBV20-1	.	TRBJ1-6
SAPQQGPTGGYT	TRBV29-1	.	TRBJ1-2
ATGTVYQETQY	TRBV27	.	TRBJ2-5
ASSPAHRGEIQY	TRBV28	.	TRBJ2-5
SAQQGLGNSPLH	TRBV20-1	few	TRBJ1-6
SARGLRTDTQY	TRBV20-1	few	TRBJ2-3
SARAGTSGSRQY	TRBV20-1	.	TRBJ2-3
ASSYQSEQY	TRBV6-2/TRBV6-3	many	TRBJ2-7
ASSLRTGIKDYGYT	TRBV7-2	.	TRBJ1-2
SVTRGLLNEQF	TRBV29-1	.	TRBJ2-1
ASSRLAGNTGELF	TRBV5-1	many	TRBJ2-2
ASSYGTSTVNEQF	TRBV6-5	.	TRBJ2-1
AISASWNSEAF	TRBV10-3	.	TRBJ1-1
ASSSLRVNGELF	TRBV7-2	few	TRBJ2-2
SAYDYGYT	TRBV20-1	few	TRBJ1-2
SALFGVIKETQY	TRBV20-1	few	TRBJ2-5
SVEDYGVVSTDTQY	TRBV29-1	few	TRBJ2-3
ARGGFTGELF	TRBV11-2	few	TRBJ2-2